These 5 T cell receptor beta chains originate from one sample sequenced in a study of OX40 agonist ivuxolimab in advanced cancers. Assay: immunoSEQ multiplex PCR; the TCRdb copy retains only in-frame clones and omits some. Here the sample spans about 93,000 clones, around 92% being singletons. The specimen was CD4+ or CD8+ T cells sorted from blood, collected in a trial of the OX40 agonist ivuxolimab. Receptor source: an adult with an advanced solid tumor such as melanoma, head and neck, liver or kidney cancer.

The genes are TRBV10-3 and TRBJ2-7; a possible D gene is TRBD2 (6 bases). This CDR3 region has 15 residues. V was cut by 0 bases and J by 4 bases, with 13 bases left in between. Germline CDR1 reads ENHRY; CDR2 reads SYGVKD. The CDR3 DNA sequence: TGTGCCATCAGTGAGTCTGCGGGACGTGGGTACGAGCAGTACTTC. It codes for CAISESAGRGYEQYF.

The chain carries TRBV2 and TRBJ2-3, with 11 bases matching TRBD1. The J segment lost 2 bases and the V segment lost 6 bases, leaving 4 bases of the junction unmatched. This CDR3 has 15 residues. Looked up from germline, CDR1 is SNHLY and CDR2 is FYNNEI. CDR3 DNA: TGTGCCAGCAGGGACAGGGGGCTTGCCACAGATACGCAGTATTTT. As protein: CASRDRGLATDTQYF.

This clone was picked up one time. The chain links TRBV6-1 to TRBJ2-5; TRBD2 aligns across 12 bases. The V and J ends lost 6 bases and 0 bases, in that order; junction bases with no gene match: 2. The CDR3 sequence is 15 residues long. Germline-derived CDR1 and CDR2 are MNHNS and SASEGT. The CDR3 reads CASSRLAGDQETQYF. The CDR3 nucleotides read TGTGCCAGCAGCCGACTAGCGGGGGACCAAGAGACCCAGTACTTC.

The chain combines TRBV6-4 with TRBJ1-1; D not certain. The germline V gene encodes CDR1 MRHNA and CDR2 SNTAGT. The CDR3 is made up of 13 amino acids. The V gene lost 4 bases and the J gene lost 4 bases, with 10 bases spanning the gap. This CDR3 is CASSAEQRTEAFF. In DNA, the CDR3 is TGTGCCAGCAGTGCAGAGCAGCGCACTGAAGCTTTCTTT.

V gene TRBV7-2 combines with J gene TRBJ2-3; 8 nucleotides agree with TRBD2. Trimming took 1 base from V and 4 from J; bases not matched to a gene: 4. The CDR3 consists of 15 residues. Germline V gene data show CDR1 as SGHTA and CDR2 as FQGNSA. The CDR3 DNA reads TGTGCCAGCAGCTTAGGACTAGCGCGGGCAGATACGCAGTATTTT. Amino acids: CASSLGLARADTQYF.